The 18 T cell receptor beta chains given below trace back to one sample, sequenced in a study of shared clonotypes between healthy human individuals (dated by TCRdb to between 2020 and 2021). Receptors were amplified or captured by the immunoSEQ multiplex PCR assay. TCRdb's version of the immuneACCESS table is confined to in-frame rearrangements and falls short of the full clone set. An unresolved V gene accounts for under half of the shortfall where checked; the remainder is of unknown origin. The sample profile shows over 2 million clones; 90% to 95% of them were found once. 0.13% of the sample is held by the ten biggest clonotypes. The specimen sequenced was naive CD4+ T cells sorted from blood. The intended sense of this specimen's cell subset or site label: CD45RA+ positively selected. Receptor source: a man aged 18 to 30 in good health.

The gene calls are TRBV7-9 and TRBJ2-2; D call uncertain. There are 15 residues in the CDR3. Trimming pared 4 bases from V and 6 bases from J, leaving 15 bases between. Germline V lookup: CDR1 SEHNR, CDR2 FQNEAQ (reference sequence). The DNA of the CDR3 is TGTGCCAGCAGCTCCGGTCCCATAGAGGCCGGGGAGCTGTTTTTT. It yields the protein CASSSGPIEAGELFF.

The rearrangement links TRBV19 to TRBJ1-6; TRBD1 might be the D (5 bases). The CDR3 has 16 residues. From germline, CDR1 is LNHDA and CDR2 SQIVND (reference sequence). Deletions cut 2 bases from V and 7 bases from J, with 15 bases between. The CDR3 reads CASSIFGGGRNSPLHF. The CDR3 DNA reads as TGTGCCAGTAGTATATTCGGGGGAGGTCGGAATTCACCCCTCCACTTT.

The CDR3 loop is CASREGREQYF. The CDR3 coding sequence is TGTGCCAGCCGGGAAGGCCGCGAGCAGTACTTC. The chain links TRBV2 to TRBJ2-7; the D gene is possibly TRBD2 (5 bases). The V end lost 8 bases, the J end lost 6 bases, and 11 bases lay between the germline ends. Germline V CDR1 and CDR2: SNHLY, FYNNEI. CDR3 size: 11 residues.

This clone was seen only once. The V call is TRBV5-4, the J call TRBJ1-5, with 12 positions matching TRBD1. V shed 3 bases and J 1 base; nucleotides not matched to a gene: 8. CDR1 is SGHNT, CDR2 YYREEE, per germline (reference sequence). The CDR3 has 18 residues. The CDR3 DNA reads as TGTGCCAGCAGCTACGCCGGGACAGGGGGCGTCAGCAATCAGCCCCAGCATTTT. It codes for CASSYAGTGGVSNQPQHF.

The rearrangement links TRBV10-2 to TRBJ2-1; 13 bases are shared with TRBD2. Per germline, CDR1 WSHSY and CDR2 SAAADI. The CDR3 sequence is 15 residues long. Trimming removed 5 bases from V and 8 bases from J; junction bases left unmatched: 6. Here the CDR3 reads CASSSTSGGFHEQFF. The CDR3 region has the DNA TGCGCCAGCAGTTCGACTAGCGGGGGGTTTCATGAGCAGTTCTTC.

This rearrangement joins TRBV9 to TRBJ2-3, with D perhaps TRBD2 (5 bases). In germline, CDR1 is SGDLS, CDR2 YYNGEE. The CDR3 spans 15 residues. V lost 2 bases, J lost 5 bases, and 15 bases lay in between. CDR3 sequence: CASSVSGLEGDTQYF. CDR3 nucleotide sequence: TGTGCCAGCAGCGTCAGCGGTCTCGAGGGAGATACGCAGTATTTT. The variable domain in full, completed from reference TRBV9 and TRBJ2-3, reads DSGVTQTPKHLITATGQRVTLRCSPRSGDLSVYWYQQSLDQGLQFLIQYYNGEERAKGNILERFSAQQFPDLHSELNLSSLELGDSALYFCASSVSGLEGDTQYFGPGTRLTVL.

The CDR3: CASTKVTTNEKLFF. In nucleotides, the CDR3 is TGTGCCAGTACAAAGGTTACAACTAATGAAAAACTGTTTTTT. The chain has TRBV19 and TRBJ1-4, with D unresolved. V shed 7 bases and J shed 0 bases, with 9 bases lying between them. The germline V gene encodes CDR1 LNHDA and CDR2 SQIVND (reference sequence). CDR3 size: 14 residues.

The chain links TRBV4-3 to TRBJ1-3; D may be TRBD1 (5 bases). Germline CDR1 reads LGHNA; CDR2 reads YSLEER. The CDR3 totals 16 residues. V shed 0 bases and J shed 0 bases, with 9 bases lying between them. CDR3 coding DNA: TGCGCCAGCAGCCAAGATATGACAGTCTCTGGAAACACCATATATTTT. Translated, it gives CASSQDMTVSGNTIYF.

J is TRBJ1-1 and V is TRBV19; D is possibly TRBD1 (6 bases). CDR1 LNHDA and CDR2 SQIVND come from the germline V gene (reference sequence). With 3 bases removed from V and 4 bases from J, the gap between germline ends came to 15 bases. The CDR3 spans 15 residues. CDR3 residues: CASSIVIGGGTEAFF. The CDR3 nucleotides read TGTGCCAGTAGTATCGTGATAGGGGGTGGCACTGAAGCTTTCTTT.

The V and J genes are TRBV10-2 and TRBJ2-5, with D perhaps TRBD1 (6 bases). The length of the CDR3 is 17 residues. Germline V lookup: CDR1 WSHSY, CDR2 SAAADI. V was trimmed by 0 bases and J by 5 bases, leaving 19 bases between them. DNA of the CDR3: TGCGCCAGCAGTGAGTCTTGGACGGCTCAAACAGGGGAGACCCAGTACTTC. It codes for CASSESWTAQTGETQYF.

The gene calls are TRBV27 and TRBJ2-6; D gene ambiguous. Looked up from germline, CDR1 is MNHEY and CDR2 is SMNVEV (reference sequence). V gave up 6 bases and J gave up 2 bases, with 11 bases separating them. This CDR3 has 15 residues. In nucleotides, the CDR3 is TGTGCCAGCAGGTCCTTAGGGCCTGGGGCCAACGTCCTGACTTTC. It encodes CASRSLGPGANVLTF.

The V gene is TRBV19, the J gene TRBJ2-7; D unresolved. With 5 bases removed from V and 0 bases from J, the gap between germline ends came to 11 bases. Germline V gene data show CDR1 as LNHDA and CDR2 as SQIVND (reference sequence). The length of the CDR3 is 14 residues. The CDR3 sequence is CASSFALSSYEQYF. CDR3 DNA: TGTGCCAGTAGTTTCGCTTTGAGCTCCTACGAGCAGTACTTC.

The chain uses TRBV6-5 and TRBJ2-3; 10 nucleotides match TRBD2. The germline CDR1 and CDR2 sequences are MNHEY and SVGAGI. CDR3 length: 16 residues. The junction had 4 bases not matched to a gene; V was cut back by 0 bases and J by 4 bases. CDR3 protein: CASSYSASGSADTQYF. Here the CDR3 DNA reads TGTGCCAGCAGTTACTCTGCTAGCGGGAGTGCAGATACGCAGTATTTT.

This chain connects TRBV20-1 to TRBJ1-2; D is ambiguous. Deletions cut 6 bases from V and 5 bases from J, with 10 bases between. Germline-derived CDR1 and CDR2 are DFQATT and SNEGSKA (reference sequence). This CDR3 region has 11 residues. The CDR3 DNA is TGCAGTGCCAACGGTATTTATGGCTACACCTTC. Its protein is CSANGIYGYTF.

A note on this clone: This CDR3 is also generated by other DNA sequences in the sample. The chain carries TRBV7-9 and TRBJ2-7; D is uncertain. V lost 2 bases and J 7 bases, leaving 6 bases between the germline ends. The CDR3 spans 11 residues. Germline V CDR1 and CDR2: SEHNR, FQNEAQ (reference sequence). CDR3 bases: TGTGCCAGCAGCTTATTAGATGAGCAGTACTTC. Its protein is CASSLLDEQYF. The full variable domain, with the rest looked up from reference TRBV7-9 and TRBJ2-7, is DTGVSQNPRHKITKRGQNVTFRCDPISEHNRLYWYRQTLGQGPEFLTYFQNEAQLEKSRLLSDRFSAERPKGSFSTLEIQRTEQGDSAMYLCASSLLDEQYFGPGTRLTVT.

This clone occurred a few times. The chain combines TRBV27 with TRBJ1-4; perhaps TRBD1 as D (5 bases). Trimming pared 6 bases from V and 4 bases from J, leaving 15 bases between. This CDR3 spans 15 amino acids. CDR1 is MNHEY, CDR2 SMNVEV, per germline (reference sequence). This chain's CDR3 is CASRAYRSYNEKLFF. The CDR3 DNA reads as TGTGCCAGCAGGGCATACAGGAGCTATAATGAAAAACTGTTTTTT.

This CDR3 reads CASSLAELAVTDTQYF. The CDR3 DNA is TGTGCCAGCAGCTTAGCGGAGCTAGCGGTCACAGATACGCAGTATTTT. The chain carries TRBV7-2 and TRBJ2-3; TRBD2 matches 7 bases. This CDR3 comprises 16 residues. Per germline, CDR1 SGHTA and CDR2 FQGNSA. The J segment lost 2 bases and the V segment lost 0 bases, leaving 5 bases of the junction unmatched.

The count of this clone is one. The chain joins TRBV5-1 to TRBJ2-3; the D gene could be TRBD1 or TRBD2 (5 bases each). The CDR3 contains 15 residues. In germline, CDR1 is SGHRS, CDR2 YFSETQ. The V end lost 3 bases, the J end lost 8 bases, and 19 bases lay between the germline ends. CDR3 in DNA: TGCGCCAGCAGCTGGGACGGCCCCGGTTCGGGTACGCAGTATTTT. It is translated as CASSWDGPGSGTQYF.